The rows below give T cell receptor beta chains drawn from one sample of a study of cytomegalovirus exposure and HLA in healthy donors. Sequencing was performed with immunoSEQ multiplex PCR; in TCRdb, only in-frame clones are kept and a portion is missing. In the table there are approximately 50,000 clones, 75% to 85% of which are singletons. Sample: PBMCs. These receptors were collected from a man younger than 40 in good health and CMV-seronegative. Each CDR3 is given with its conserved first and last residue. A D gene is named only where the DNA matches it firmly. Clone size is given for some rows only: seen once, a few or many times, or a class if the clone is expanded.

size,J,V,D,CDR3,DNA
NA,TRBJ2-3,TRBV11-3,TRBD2,CASSSYYPTSGGTDTQYF,TGTGCCAGCAGCTCTTACTACCCGACTAGCGGGGGGACAGATACGCAGTATTTT
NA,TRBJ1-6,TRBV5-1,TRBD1,CASSPTGEPLHF,TGCGCCAGCAGTCCCACAGGGGAACCCCTCCACTTT
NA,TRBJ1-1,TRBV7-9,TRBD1,CSSSPRDRAMNTEAFF,TGTTCCAGCAGCCCCCGCGACAGGGCCATGAACACTGAAGCTTTCTTT
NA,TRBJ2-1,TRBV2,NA,CASSESGREQFF,TGTGCCAGCAGTGAAAGCGGGCGTGAGCAGTTCTTC
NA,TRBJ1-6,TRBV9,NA,CASSGGGGPRNNSPLHF,TGTGCCAGCAGCGGCGGGGGGGGTCCCCGGAATAATTCACCCCTCCACTTT
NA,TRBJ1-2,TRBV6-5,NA,CASREGGGYGYTF,TGTGCCAGCAGAGAGGGTGGTGGCTATGGCTACACCTTC
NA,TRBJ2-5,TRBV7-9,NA,CASSLAPGMEETQYF,TGTGCCAGCAGCTTAGCCCCAGGGATGGAAGAGACCCAGTACTTC
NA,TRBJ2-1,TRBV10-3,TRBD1,CALAPGQGYNEQFF,TGTGCCCTCGCTCCGGGACAGGGGTACAATGAGCAGTTCTTC
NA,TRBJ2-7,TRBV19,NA,CASSPQGTFTAYEQYF,TGTGCCAGTAGTCCCCAAGGGACTTTCACCGCCTACGAGCAGTACTTC
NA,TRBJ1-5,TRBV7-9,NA,CASSEAAPSNQPQHF,TGTGCCAGCAGCGAGGCAGCACCCAGCAATCAGCCCCAGCATTTT
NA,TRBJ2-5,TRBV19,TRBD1,CASTPDRGETQYF,TGTGCCAGTACCCCAGACAGGGGAGAGACCCAGTACTTC
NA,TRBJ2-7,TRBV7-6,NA,CASSLNRGEQYF,TGTGCCAGCAGCTTAAACCGGGGGGAGCAGTACTTC
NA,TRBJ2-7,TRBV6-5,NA,CASRTDNGVYEQYF,TGTGCCAGCAGGACGGACAATGGGGTCTACGAGCAGTACTTC
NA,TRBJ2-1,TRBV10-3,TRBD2,CAIRSLAGGNEQFF,TGTGCCATCAGGTCCCTAGCGGGGGGAAATGAGCAGTTCTTC
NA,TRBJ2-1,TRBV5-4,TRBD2,CASSFITSGYNEQFF,TGTGCCAGCAGCTTCATAACTAGCGGTTACAATGAGCAGTTCTTC
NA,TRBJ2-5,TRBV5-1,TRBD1,CASSLEVRTGGSQTQYF,TGCGCCAGCAGCTTGGAGGTTCGGACAGGGGGCTCACAGACCCAGTACTTC
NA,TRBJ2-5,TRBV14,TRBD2,CASSQVASGRRTQYF,TGTGCCAGCAGCCAAGTGGCTAGCGGGAGGCGGACCCAGTACTTC
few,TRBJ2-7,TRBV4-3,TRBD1,CASSPQKGGHYEQYF,TGCGCCAGCAGCCCCCAAAAAGGGGGCCACTACGAGCAGTACTTC
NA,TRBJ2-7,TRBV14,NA,CASSQELSSYEQYF,TGTGCCAGCAGCCAAGAGCTGAGCTCCTACGAGCAGTACTTC
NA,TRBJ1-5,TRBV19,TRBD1,CASRILQGAGQPQHF,TGTGCCAGCCGTATACTACAGGGGGCAGGTCAGCCCCAGCATTTT
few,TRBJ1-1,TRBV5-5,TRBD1,CASSLMTGEAFF,TGTGCCAGCAGCTTAATGACAGGGGAAGCTTTCTTT
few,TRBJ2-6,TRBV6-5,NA,CASSYERVAGANVLTF,TGTGCCAGCAGTTACGAGAGGGTGGCTGGGGCCAACGTCCTGACTTTC
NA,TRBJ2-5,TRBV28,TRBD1,CASSFADRVNQETQYF,TGTGCCAGCAGTTTTGCGGACAGGGTGAACCAAGAGACCCAGTACTTC
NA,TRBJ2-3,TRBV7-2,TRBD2,CASSRTSGGPTDTQYF,TGTGCCAGCAGCCGCACTAGCGGGGGGCCCACAGATACGCAGTATTTT
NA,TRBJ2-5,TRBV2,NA,CASSAGLIETQYF,TGTGCCAGCAGTGCTGGGCTGATAGAGACCCAGTACTTC
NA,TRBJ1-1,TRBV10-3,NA,CASLRELNTEAFF,TGTGCCTCGCTCAGGGAATTGAACACTGAAGCTTTCTTT
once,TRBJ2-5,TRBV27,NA,CASGLTRGETQYF,TGTGCCAGCGGACTCACCCGGGGAGAGACCCAGTACTTC
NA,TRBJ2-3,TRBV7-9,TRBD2,CASSSPSGDPDTQYF,TGTGCCAGCAGTTCCCCTAGCGGGGATCCAGATACGCAGTATTTT
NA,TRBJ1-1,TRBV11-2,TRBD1,CASSPRDRGRTEAFF,TGTGCCAGCAGCCCCCGGGACAGGGGGCGAACTGAAGCTTTCTTT
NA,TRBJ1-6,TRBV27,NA,CASSLSLSSYNSPLHF,TGTGCCAGCAGTTTATCGCTGAGCTCCTATAATTCACCCCTCCACTTT
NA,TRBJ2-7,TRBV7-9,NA,CASSFTSHEHPYF,TGTGCCAGCAGCTTTACGAGCCACGAGCATCCCTACTTC
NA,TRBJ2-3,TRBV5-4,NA,CASSLGGSTDTQYF,TGTGCCAGCAGCTTGGGCGGGAGCACAGATACGCAGTATTTT
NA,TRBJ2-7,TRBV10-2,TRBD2,CATLTPSSGSYEQYF,TGCGCCACCCTCACCCCGTCTAGCGGGAGCTACGAGCAGTACTTC
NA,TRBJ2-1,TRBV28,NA,CASSLTGPSYNEQFF,TGTGCCAGCAGTTTGACAGGACCTTCCTACAATGAGCAGTTCTTC
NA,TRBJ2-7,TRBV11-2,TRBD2,CASSLETTGGAYEQYF,TGTGCCAGCAGCTTAGAAACCACGGGAGGAGCCTACGAGCAGTACTTC